This T cell receptor beta chain was captured by sequencing in a study of blood T cell repertoires in COVID-19. As for the study in general: The cDNA or gDNA used as material had been derived from T cells, B-cell-depleted T cells, or PBMCs.

This CDR3 is 13 amino acids long. Germline assignment: CDR1 DFQATT and CDR2 SNEGSKA (reference sequence). J gave up 4 bases and V 3 bases, and 6 bases lay outside the gene matches. Per the authors' pipeline: Amplification of reference gene primers was used by the study to estimate nucleated cell counts. Libraries were prepared by immunoSEQ multiplex PCR; TCRdb keeps only in-frame clonotypes and omits some of them. The DNA was the basis for D and trimming; V, J and clone size are from that table. The table lists roughly 120,000 clones, approximately 90% of them singletons. This chain connects TRBV20-1 to TRBJ2-7; 7 bases are a match to TRBD2. The sequence was collected from a human donor in a cohort sampled during active COVID-19. The specimen was peripheral blood. The CDR3 loop reads CSASRTSVYEQYF. The CDR3 coding sequence is TGCAGTGCTAGTCGAACTAGCGTGTACGAGCAGTACTTC.